The sequence of this T cell receptor beta chain was determined in a study of T cell repertoires in cytomegalovirus infection. At the level of the study: Both CMV infection and a matching HLA type were indicated by public TCR beta signatures.

Per germline, CDR1 SEHNR and CDR2 FQNEAQ (reference sequence). V was pared by 11 bases and J by 6 bases, with 22 bases between. The length of the CDR3 is 14 residues. Regarding the study as a whole: The response measured ex vivo was dominated by TCR beta clonotypes (HLA-C-restricted and CMV-specific). Totalled public TCR beta family frequency picked out people who carried CMV plus the relevant HLA.

TCRdb reanalysed the reads using MiXCR and keeps one entry per CDR3 protein. Among approximately 770,000 distinct CDR3 sequences listed, 25% to 35% were seen once. This clonotype has a handful of counts. The target antigen is unknown. The origin of this receptor is a human donor in good health (CMV status not recorded). Some clones in this sample may be carry-over from other donors' samples. The chain employs TRBV7-9 and TRBJ1-2, with D possibly matching TRBD1 (5 bases). Sample: cultured CD8+ T cells from PBMCs, taken from culture after CMV antigen stimulation. The CDR3 sequence: CAVPSARQGHGYTF. The CDR3 coding sequence is TGTGCCGTACCTAGTGCGAGGCAGGGACATGGCTACACCTTC.